This T cell receptor beta chain was retrieved from a study of radiation and T cells in renal cell carcinoma. For the study at large: Nephrectomy followed 15 Gy stereotactic body radiation by 4 weeks. Study-level results: From baseline, blood top tumor clonotypes peaked at 2 weeks post-radiation.

Trimming removed 5 bases from V and 1 base from J, with 11 bases in between. Germline CDR1 reads MDHEN; CDR2 reads SYDVKM. This CDR3 is built from 14 residues. The time point was: blood 2 weeks post-SBRT. Treatment in this sample: 15 Gy SBRT to primary tumor, nephrectomy 4 weeks later. Blood was sampled at baseline, 2 weeks and 4 weeks after SBRT. Measured with immunoSEQ multiplex PCR; TCRdb has only the in-frame clones, and not every one. The sample shows around 130,000 clones, roughly 77% of them seen only once. Concerning this clone itself: Its specificity is not known.

Specimen: blood, collected from a patient whose treatment included radiotherapy and nephrectomy. The chain links TRBV28 to TRBJ1-2; no clear D. This receptor was identified in a woman between 55 and 75 years old with renal cell carcinoma. The CDR3 sequence is CASSRSKYNYGYTF. The DNA for the CDR3 is TGTGCCAGCAGTCGGTCAAAGTATAACTATGGCTACACCTTC.